A single sample is the source of the 27 T cell receptor beta chains below, sequenced in a study of beta chain features in type 1 diabetes. These receptors are not linked to any known antigen. Study observations and caveats: In all four CD4+ subsets, TCRB CDR3 length was significantly, moderately reduced in type 1 diabetes.

Since all of the isolated RNA was reverse transcribed, expressed TCRB transcripts were what got sequenced. Using immunoSEQ multiplex PCR, the repertoire was profiled, and TCRdb retains in-frame clones only, with some absent. The profile shows approximately 280,000 clones, around 16% of them singletons. Specimen: naive CD4+ T cells from blood. These receptors originate from a man aged 18 to 30 with type 1 diabetes.

The CDR3 loop reads CASSLAASGSETQYF. The CDR3 coding sequence is TGCGCCAGCAGCTTGGCGGCTAGCGGGAGCGAGACCCAGTACTTC. This chain links TRBV5-1 with TRBJ2-5; 10 bases fit TRBD2. The CDR3 sequence is 15 residues long. V lost 0 bases and J lost 5; bases outside the gene matches: 4. Germline V CDR1 and CDR2: SGHRS, YFSETQ. Complete variable domain (other parts from reference TRBV5-1 and TRBJ2-5): KAGVTQTPRYLIKTRGQQVTLSCSPISGHRSVSWYQQTPGQGLQFLFEYFSETQRNKGNFPGRFSGRQFSNSRSEMNVSTLELGDSALYLCASSLAASGSETQYFGPGTRLLVL.

This clone was seen a few times. The V call is TRBV11-2, the J call TRBJ1-4; 7 bases match TRBD1. CDR3 length: 18 residues. CDR1 and CDR2 (germline): SGHAT, FQNNGV. V shed 4 bases and J 0 bases; nucleotides not matched to a gene: 11. CDR3 sequence: CASSSYRGRGATNEKLFF. The CDR3 DNA is TGTGCCAGCAGCTCGTACAGGGGCCGGGGAGCAACTAATGAAAAACTGTTTTTT.

The chain links TRBV5-1 to TRBJ2-7, with 7 bases identical to TRBD2. This CDR3 spans 15 amino acids. Germline V gives CDR1 SGHRS, CDR2 YFSETQ. Germline trimming cut 4 bases from V and 2 bases from J; bases unmatched to any gene: 9. The CDR3 region is CASSPRMGGTYEQYF. CDR3 in DNA: TGCGCCAGCAGCCCCCGGATGGGAGGGACCTACGAGCAGTACTTC.

This clone was counted a few times. The rearrangement uses TRBV29-1 and TRBJ2-1; 8 nucleotides match TRBD1. The CDR3 extends over 16 amino acids. V shed 6 bases and J 6 bases; nucleotides not matched to a gene: 16. CDR1 and CDR2 from the germline V gene are SQVTM and ANQGSEA. CDR3 nucleotides: TGCAGCGTCACCTACAGGACAGGGATGGGAGCCAATGAGCAGTTCTTC. Translated: CSVTYRTGMGANEQFF.

The table lists this clone with a few counts. This chain connects TRBV6-5 to TRBJ2-1, with 10 bases identical to TRBD2. The V segment lost 9 bases and the J segment 7 bases; nucleotides outside the gene matches: 9. This CDR3 is built from 14 residues. CDR1 is MNHEY, CDR2 SVGAGI, per germline. CDR3 region: CASMPGLASNEQFF. CDR3 bases: TGTGCCAGTATGCCGGGACTAGCGTCGAATGAGCAGTTCTTC.

This clone was counted a few times. The V and J genes are TRBV6-5 and TRBJ1-5; the D gene is possibly TRBD1 (5 bases). The CDR3 runs to 14 residues. V lost 6 bases to trimming and J lost 7 bases, with 16 bases between them. Looked up from germline, CDR1 is MNHEY and CDR2 is SVGAGI. The CDR3 protein is CASSGLGHQQPQHF. The CDR3 DNA reads TGTGCCAGCAGCGGCCTAGGACACCAACAGCCCCAGCATTTT.

The chain recombines TRBV7-2 with TRBJ2-5; 7 bases line up with TRBD1. Unmatched junction bases numbered 11, after V lost 5 bases and J lost 5 bases. CDR1 is SGHTA, CDR2 FQGNSA, per germline. The length of the CDR3 is 15 residues. CDR3 protein: CASSLGTAVPETQYF. As DNA, the CDR3 is TGTGCCAGCAGCCTGGGGACAGCCGTCCCGGAGACCCAGTACTTC.

Only a few counts were recorded for this clone. V and J are TRBV6-6 and TRBJ2-5; 8 bases align to TRBD2. Germline lookup yields CDR1 MNHNY and CDR2 SVGAGI (reference sequence). The CDR3 runs 16 residues. The trim removed 5 bases at V and 1 base at J, leaving 9 bases unmatched. The CDR3 DNA reads as TGTGCCAGCAGTCCCACACTAGCGGCCCTCCAAGAGACCCAGTACTTC. This codes for CASSPTLAALQETQYF.

The rearrangement uses TRBV28 and TRBJ1-1, with D possibly being TRBD1 (5 bases). The CDR3 length is 13 residues. Trimming pared 2 bases from V and 10 bases from J, leaving 14 bases between. Germline assignment: CDR1 MDHEN and CDR2 SYDVKM. The CDR3: CASSLRAREAAFF. DNA of the CDR3: TGTGCCAGCAGTTTAAGGGCCAGGGAGGCAGCTTTCTTT.

The chain joins TRBV9 to TRBJ2-7, with TRBD2 matching over 8 bases. Losses at the gene ends were 7 bases for V and 6 bases for J; bases not matched to a gene: 15. The germline CDR1 and CDR2 sequences are SGDLS and YYNGEE. The CDR3 runs to 15 residues. CDR3 nucleotides: TGTGCCAGCGCTGAAGGAGGGACTAGTGAAGGCGAGCAGTACTTC. Translating gives CASAEGGTSEGEQYF. The variable domain in full, completed from reference TRBV9 and TRBJ2-7, reads DSGVTQTPKHLITATGQRVTLRCSPRSGDLSVYWYQQSLDQGLQFLIQYYNGEERAKGNILERFSAQQFPDLHSELNLSSLELGDSALYFCASAEGGTSEGEQYFGPGTRLTVT.

This clone has only a few counts. The genes are TRBV14 and TRBJ2-3; D possibly corresponds to TRBD2 (7 bases). Between the trimmed V and J ends, which lost 4 bases and 5 bases, there was a span of 16 bases. The CDR3 extends over 15 amino acids. The germline gives CDR1 SGHDN, CDR2 FVKESK. The CDR3 bases are TGTGCCAGCAGCCCCCGGGCGGGGGCGGGAGATACGCAGTATTTT. Protein product: CASSPRAGAGDTQYF. The full variable domain, rest sourced from reference TRBV14 and TRBJ2-3, is EAGVTQFPSHSVIEKGQTVTLRCDPISGHDNLYWYRRVMGKEIKFLLHFVKESKQDESGMPNNRFLAERTGGTYSTLKVQPAELEDSGVYFCASSPRAGAGDTQYFGPGTRLTVL.

The sample holds a few counts of this clone. This chain connects TRBV7-9 to TRBJ2-1; D is possibly TRBD1 (6 bases). This CDR3 is built from 15 residues. The V gene's germline CDR1 is SEHNR and CDR2 FQNEAQ (reference sequence). V was clipped by 3 bases and J by 7 bases, with 16 bases between them. The CDR3 DNA follows: TGTGCCAGCAGCTTTAGGCGCAGGGGAGAAAATGAGCAGTTCTTC. This codes for CASSFRRRGENEQFF.

This clone was counted only a few times. Written as DNA, the CDR3 is TGTGCCAGTGGGACAGGGGGCCAAGATCAGCCCCAGCATTTT. Its protein product is CASGTGGQDQPQHF. The rearrangement links TRBV2 to TRBJ1-5; 12 nucleotides align to TRBD1. In germline, CDR1 is SNHLY, CDR2 FYNNEI. The CDR3 spans 14 residues. Losses at the gene ends were 9 bases for V and 5 bases for J; bases not matched to a gene: 5. The full variable domain, in which reference TRBV2 and TRBJ1-5 provide the parts outside the CDR3, is EPEVTQTPSHQVTQMGQEVILRCVPISNHLYFYWYRQILGQKVEFLVSFYNNEISEKSEIFDDQFSVERPDGSNFTLKIRSTKLEDSAMYFCASGTGGQDQPQHFGDGTRLSIL.

This clone was seen a handful of times. V usage is TRBV27 and J usage is TRBJ2-7; D may be TRBD1 (6 bases). The germline V gene has CDR1 MNHEY and CDR2 SMNVEV (reference sequence). The CDR3 has 12 amino acids. V lost 6 bases to trimming and J lost 6 bases, with 12 bases between them. The CDR3 DNA reads TGTGCCAGCAGATCACAGGGACCCGAGCAGTACTTC. This sequence encodes CASRSQGPEQYF.

This clone turned up a few times. This rearrangement joins TRBV7-2 to TRBJ2-7, with D tentatively TRBD2 (7 bases). Trimming removed 6 bases from V and 0 bases from J, with 15 bases in between. The CDR3 loop spans 15 amino acids. Germline V gene sequence: CDR1 SGHTA, CDR2 FQGNSA. CDR3 bases: TGTGCCAGCAGTATAAGGGGGGGCAACTCCTACGAGCAGTACTTC. Protein sequence: CASSIRGGNSYEQYF.

The chain joins TRBV6-5 to TRBJ2-5; D possibly corresponds to TRBD1 (5 bases). V was cut by 5 bases and J by 2 bases, with 15 bases left in between. The CDR3 extends over 15 amino acids. CDR1 is MNHEY and CDR2 is SVGAGI in the germline V gene. In nucleotides, the CDR3 is TGTGCCAGCAGTGCCGGACAACTACTACAAGAGACCCAGTACTTC. It translates to CASSAGQLLQETQYF.

The rearrangement joins TRBV7-2 to TRBJ1-1; a weak D match, TRBD1 (5 bases). Per the germline V gene, CDR1 is SGHTA and CDR2 is FQGNSA. V lost 2 bases and J 7 bases, leaving 17 bases between the germline ends. This CDR3 comprises 15 residues. CDR3 in DNA: TGTGCCAGCAGCTTAAATTGGGCAAGGGGTATTGAAGCTTTCTTT. Translated: CASSLNWARGIEAFF.

The chain recombines TRBV30 with TRBJ2-3; 7 bases map to TRBD2. The germline CDR1 and CDR2 sequences are GTSNPN and SVGIG (reference sequence). Germline trimming cut 4 bases from V and 6 bases from J; bases unmatched to any gene: 10. The CDR3 loop spans 14 amino acids. The CDR3 sequence: CAWTKTSPEDTQYF. The CDR3 DNA reads TGTGCCTGGACGAAGACTAGCCCGGAGGATACGCAGTATTTT.

The chain couples TRBV7-8 to TRBJ2-1; 14 nucleotides line up with TRBD2. The trim removed 5 bases at V and 11 bases at J, leaving 8 bases unmatched. This CDR3 comprises 15 residues. Germline CDR1 and CDR2: SGHVS and FQNEAQ. The CDR3: CASSTRLAGGRQQFF. CDR3 in DNA: TGTGCCAGCAGCACCAGACTAGCGGGGGGGCGTCAGCAGTTCTTC.

This chain connects TRBV7-8 to TRBJ2-5, with 7 bases aligning to TRBD1. V dropped 2 bases and J dropped 2; count of bases not matched to a gene: 8. Germline loops: CDR1 SGHVS, CDR2 FQNEAQ. The CDR3 totals 16 residues. The CDR3 DNA reads TGTGCCAGCAGCTTAAATCGGGGACAGATTCAAGAGACCCAGTACTTC. The encoded protein is CASSLNRGQIQETQYF.

This clone was recorded once. The chain uses TRBV5-6 and TRBJ2-5; TRBD1 agrees at 11 bases. V shed 3 bases and J 4 bases; nucleotides not matched to a gene: 5. The CDR3 is made up of 15 amino acids. CDR1 and CDR2 (germline): SGHDT, YYEEEE. The CDR3 sequence: CASSSPGQGGETQYF. The CDR3 coding sequence is TGTGCCAGCAGCTCACCGGGACAGGGGGGAGAGACCCAGTACTTC.

The chain employs TRBV11-2 and TRBJ2-7; D is uncertain. The CDR3 totals 13 residues. Between the trimmed V and J ends, which lost 5 bases and 6 bases, there was a span of 14 bases. Germline-derived CDR1 and CDR2 are SGHAT and FQNNGV. The DNA of the CDR3 is TGTGCCAGCAGCCTTGTTCGAAAGCGCGAGCAGTACTTC. This gives the protein CASSLVRKREQYF.

This clone was found a few times. The gene calls are TRBV9 and TRBJ2-7; 7 nucleotides line up with TRBD2. The germline gives CDR1 SGDLS, CDR2 YYNGEE. V was clipped by 0 bases and J by 4 bases; unmatched bases: 7. The CDR3 spans 15 residues. The CDR3 region is CASSVGGSGEYEQYF. The CDR3 nucleotides are TGTGCCAGCAGCGTAGGGGGAAGCGGGGAGTACGAGCAGTACTTC. The full variable domain, in which reference TRBV9 and TRBJ2-7 provide the parts outside the CDR3, is DSGVTQTPKHLITATGQRVTLRCSPRSGDLSVYWYQQSLDQGLQFLIQYYNGEERAKGNILERFSAQQFPDLHSELNLSSLELGDSALYFCASSVGGSGEYEQYFGPGTRLTVT.

The V and J genes are TRBV5-5 and TRBJ2-7, with 7 nucleotides matching TRBD1. CDR1 is SGHKS and CDR2 is YYEKEE in the germline V gene (reference sequence). The CDR3 has 15 residues. Trimming took 4 bases from V and 5 from J; bases not matched to a gene: 12. The CDR3 nucleotides read TGTGCCAGCAGCCCGGGGACAGTATGGATCGACGAGCAGTACTTC. The encoded protein is CASSPGTVWIDEQYF.

The gene calls are TRBV13 and TRBJ1-1; 12 nucleotides agree with TRBD1. The CDR3 contains 14 residues. V was pared by 0 bases and J by 10 bases, with 3 bases of the junction left unmatched. The germline V gene encodes CDR1 PRHDT and CDR2 FYEKMQ (reference sequence). The CDR3, as DNA: TGTGCCAGCAGCTTAGGGGGACAGGGGGCGGTAGCTTTCTTT. Translated, it gives CASSLGGQGAVAFF.

In its sample, this clone was seen a few times. This chain uses TRBV28 with TRBJ1-2; 7 bases align to TRBD1. The CDR3 is 18 residues long. CDR1 and CDR2 from the germline V gene are MDHEN and SYDVKM. V shed 2 bases, J shed 3 bases, and the junction held 15 bases outside the gene matches. CDR3 in amino acids: CASSLISQGIGGDYGYTF. The DNA for the CDR3 is TGTGCCAGCAGTTTAATTTCACAGGGGATTGGGGGCGACTATGGCTACACCTTC.

The genes are TRBV6-1 and TRBJ1-2; D gene unclear. With 4 bases removed from V and 3 bases from J, the gap between germline ends came to 6 bases. Germline loops: CDR1 MNHNS, CDR2 SASEGT. This CDR3 has 12 amino acids. The CDR3 DNA follows: TGTGCCAGCAGTGGCACACACTATGGCTACACCTTC. Translated, it gives CASSGTHYGYTF.